One sample yielded the 27 T cell receptor beta chains listed below, sequenced in a study of persistence of HIV-infected CD4 T cells. Sequencing used immunoSEQ version 4 in survey mode. Here immunoSEQ multiplex PCR was the method, and the copy in TCRdb shows in-frame clones only, minus some. The table has nearly 20,000 clones, over 55% seen once. Their specific antigens are unknown. Overlapping HIV-1 Gag 15-mer peptides at 0.8 to 1 ug per peptide per mL were used. Sorting selected CD4+ T cells upregulating both CD40 ligand and CD69. Sequencing used CD4+ T cells sorted from PBMCs after roughly 18-hour stimulation, obtained from a patient who received antiretroviral therapy. These receptors were obtained from an adult woman with HIV who was CMV-seropositive.

V usage is TRBV15 and J usage is TRBJ2-1; 10 bases map to TRBD1. After removal of 3 bases from V and 6 bases from J, the junction contained 5 bases not matched to a gene. Germline values: CDR1 LNHNV, CDR2 YYDKDF (reference sequence). The CDR3 runs 15 residues. CDR3 protein: CATSRPGTGVNEQFF. In nucleotides, the CDR3 is TGTGCCACCAGCAGGCCCGGGACAGGGGTCAATGAGCAGTTCTTC.

J is TRBJ2-7 and V is TRBV6-5, with 8 bases lining up with TRBD1. Germline lookup yields CDR1 MNHEY and CDR2 SVGAGI. The CDR3 contains 13 residues. The junction had 5 bases not matched to a gene; V was cut back by 8 bases and J by 2 bases. CDR3 in DNA: TGTGCCAGCGCCGGGGACAGGACCTACGAGCAGTACTTC. As protein: CASAGDRTYEQYF.

This rearrangement joins TRBV7-2 to TRBJ1-5, with TRBD1 matching 9 bases. Looked up from germline, CDR1 is SGHTA and CDR2 is FQGNSA. V was pared by 5 bases and J by 4 bases, with 9 bases of the junction left unmatched. This CDR3 comprises 16 residues. CDR3 sequence: CASSRDRDLSNQPQHF. DNA for the CDR3: TGTGCCAGCAGCCGGGACAGGGACCTCTCGAATCAGCCCCAGCATTTT.

DNA of the CDR3: TGTGCCAGCAGCTCCGGGACTAGCGGGGGGGCCAATGAGCAGTTCTTC. It is translated as CASSSGTSGGANEQFF. The genes are TRBV11-3 and TRBJ2-1; 16 positions agree with TRBD2. The CDR3 runs to 16 residues. Trimming removed 4 bases from V and 6 bases from J; junction bases left unmatched: 3. Looked up from germline, CDR1 is SGHNT and CDR2 is YENEEA.

By sample share, this clone is medium-sized. The rearrangement uses TRBV5-1 and TRBJ2-7, with no clear D. The CDR3 loop spans 13 amino acids. Germline CDR1 SGHRS, CDR2 YFSETQ. Trimming shortened V by 0 bases and J by 2 bases, and 6 bases separated the two germline ends. The CDR3 region is CASSLGFTYEQYF. CDR3 DNA: TGCGCCAGCAGCTTGGGTTTTACCTACGAGCAGTACTTC.

The chain combines TRBV4-1 with TRBJ1-1; D call uncertain. Trimming removed 0 bases at V and 7 bases at J, with 18 bases between. CDR1 is MGHRA, CDR2 YSYEKL, per germline. The CDR3 has 16 residues. The CDR3 spells CASSQDSSAAWGEAFF. The CDR3 DNA follows: TGCGCCAGCAGCCAAGATTCTTCGGCCGCTTGGGGTGAAGCTTTCTTT.

The chain joins TRBV7-3 to TRBJ2-7, with TRBD2 matching 11 bases. The CDR3 is 13 residues long. With 5 bases clipped from V and 7 bases from J, the junction kept 4 bases outside the gene matches. Germline CDR1 SGHTA, CDR2 FQGTGA. CDR3 protein: CASSVAGGREQYF. The CDR3, as DNA: TGTGCCAGCAGCGTAGCGGGGGGGCGAGAGCAGTACTTC.

The table lists this clone with a few counts. This chain uses TRBV5-1 with TRBJ2-1, with TRBD1 as a possible D gene (5 bases). The CDR3 spans 15 residues. Trimming stripped 0 bases from V and 4 bases from J, with 11 bases between. Germline lookup yields CDR1 SGHRS and CDR2 YFSETQ. The CDR3 loop is CASSLAVGDYNEQFF. The CDR3 DNA reads TGCGCCAGCAGCTTGGCCGTAGGGGATTACAATGAGCAGTTCTTC.

The rearrangement joins TRBV5-1 to TRBJ1-2; 10 bases align to TRBD1. V shed 4 bases and J 8 bases; nucleotides not matched to a gene: 17. The CDR3 length is 17 residues. Germline CDR1 SGHRS, CDR2 YFSETQ. CDR3 residues: CASSPTGTGATSWGYTF. For the CDR3, the DNA is TGCGCCAGCAGCCCCACCGGGACAGGGGCGACCTCATGGGGCTACACCTTC.

The J gene is TRBJ2-1, the V gene TRBV6-5, with D uncertain. The CDR3 is 16 amino acids. CDR1 is MNHEY and CDR2 is SVGAGI in the germline V gene. Deletions cut 0 bases from V and 10 bases from J, with 19 bases between. The CDR3 region is CASSYSIGLTLGEQFF. For the CDR3, the DNA is TGTGCCAGCAGTTACTCGATCGGCCTTACTCTGGGAGAGCAGTTCTTC.

The V and J genes are TRBV19 and TRBJ2-5; 12 bases match TRBD2. V gave up 2 bases and J gave up 5 bases; unmatched junction bases: 3. Germline V lookup: CDR1 LNHDA, CDR2 SQIVND (reference sequence). The CDR3 totals 15 residues. CDR3 loop: CASSILAGGLETQYF. The DNA of the CDR3 is TGTGCCAGTAGTATACTAGCGGGGGGGTTGGAGACCCAGTACTTC.

The chain couples TRBV19 to TRBJ2-7; no clear D. In germline, CDR1 is LNHDA, CDR2 SQIVND (reference sequence). The CDR3 loop spans 15 amino acids. The ends were cut back, 5 bases at V and 5 bases at J, with 19 bases in the middle. The CDR3 protein is CASSGPHSPKDEQYF. The CDR3 DNA reads TGTGCCAGTAGTGGCCCTCATAGCCCAAAGGACGAGCAGTACTTC.

This clone was counted only a few times. Other DNA sequences in this sample translate to the same CDR3. V gene TRBV9 combines with J gene TRBJ1-1; D is uncertain. Germline-derived CDR1 and CDR2 are SGDLS and YYNGEE. The CDR3 runs to 13 residues. Trimming took 1 base from V and 1 from J, leaving 5 bases between them. The CDR3 sequence is CASSVTGNTEAFF. The CDR3 coding sequence is TGTGCCAGCAGCGTAACGGGGAACACTGAAGCTTTCTTT.

This chain joins TRBV18 and TRBJ1-1; 7 positions agree with TRBD1. This CDR3 has 15 residues. The V segment lost 6 bases and the J segment 3 bases; nucleotides outside the gene matches: 10. Per germline, CDR1 KGHSH and CDR2 LQKENI. The CDR3 region is CASSLRQGKDTEAFF. The CDR3, as DNA: TGTGCCAGCTCCCTCAGACAGGGTAAGGACACTGAAGCTTTCTTT. Together with reference TRBV18 and TRBJ1-1, the CDR3 gives the full variable domain: NAGVMQNPRHLVRRRGQEARLRCSPMKGHSHVYWYRQLPEEGLKFMVYLQKENIIDESGMPKERFSAEFPKEGPSILRIQQVVRGDSAAYFCASSLRQGKDTEAFFGQGTRLTVV.

The chain couples TRBV6-5 to TRBJ2-7; TRBD1 might be the D (6 bases). Germline loops: CDR1 MNHEY, CDR2 SVGAGI. This CDR3 comprises 14 residues. The V end was cut by 6 bases, the J end by 1 base, with 13 bases between. As DNA, the CDR3 is TGTGCCAGCAGGAGGGGACACGAGTCCTACGAGCAGTACGTC. It is translated as CASRRGHESYEQYV.

The chain couples TRBV5-8 to TRBJ1-4, with TRBD1 as a possible D gene (5 bases). Germline CDR1 reads SGHTS; CDR2 reads YDEGEE. The CDR3 has 15 amino acids. V lost 3 bases, J lost 8 bases, and 17 bases lay in between. The chain's CDR3 is CASSSTGLPEEKLFF. The CDR3 DNA reads as TGTGCCAGCAGCTCAACGGGACTCCCGGAGGAAAAACTGTTTTTT.

The rearrangement joins TRBV3-1 (or the pseudogene TRBV3-2) to TRBJ2-5; tentative D call: TRBD2 (6 bases). The V end lost 0 bases, the J end lost 2 bases, and 13 bases lay between the germline ends. CDR1 LGHDT and CDR2 YNNKEL come from the germline V gene (reference sequence). CDR3 size: 16 residues. CDR3 region: CASSQEGRAGQETQYF. In DNA, the CDR3 is TGTGCCAGCAGCCAAGAAGGCAGGGCGGGGCAAGAGACCCAGTACTTC.

Turning to this clone: Other DNA sequences from this sample encode an identical CDR3 as well. This chain uses TRBV2 with TRBJ1-1; the D is unclear. CDR1 and CDR2 (germline): SNHLY, FYNNEI. Trimming pared 2 bases from V and 7 bases from J, leaving 8 bases between. There are 12 residues in the CDR3. The CDR3 sequence is CASSEWQLEAFF. The CDR3 coding sequence is TGTGCCAGCAGTGAATGGCAGCTTGAAGCTTTCTTT.

The J gene is TRBJ1-1, the V gene TRBV19; no definite D call. The CDR3 runs to 12 residues. V lost 6 bases and J lost 0, with 5 bases in between. Germline V gene sequence: CDR1 LNHDA, CDR2 SQIVND (reference sequence). CDR3 loop: CASSHMNTEAFF. The CDR3, as DNA: TGTGCCAGTAGCCACATGAACACTGAAGCTTTCTTT.

As DNA, the CDR3 is TGTGCCACCAGTGATTTGAAACGGTGGGGGACTGAAGCTTTCTTT. This encodes CATSDLKRWGTEAFF. The chain has TRBV24-1 and TRBJ1-1; perhaps TRBD1 as D (5 bases). Looked up from germline, CDR1 is KGHDR and CDR2 is SFDVKD. The CDR3 runs to 15 residues. V was trimmed by 0 bases and J by 5 bases, leaving 12 bases between them.

The chain employs TRBV6-5 and TRBJ1-2, with a tentative D call TRBD1 (5 bases). Trimming took 0 bases from V and 8 from J, leaving 13 bases between them. The CDR3 sequence is 14 residues long. Germline CDR1 and CDR2: MNHEY and SVGAGI. DNA for the CDR3: TGTGCCAGCAGTTACTCGCGGGGGGAAGCGGGCTACACCTTC. This encodes CASSYSRGEAGYTF.

This clone appeared a single time. V gene TRBV10-3 combines with J gene TRBJ2-5, with D possibly TRBD1 on 5 matching bases. Trimming cost V 2 bases and J 5 bases, with 12 bases left between them. Germline CDR1 and CDR2: ENHRY and SYGVKD. There are 14 residues in the CDR3. The CDR3 is CAISERRGHETQYF. The CDR3 nucleotides are TGTGCCATCAGTGAGAGAAGGGGCCACGAGACCCAGTACTTC.

Comment on this clone: Other DNA sequences within the sample encode an identical CDR3. The V and J genes are TRBV6-1 and TRBJ1-5, with D uncertain. CDR3 length: 13 amino acids. Trimming shortened V by 3 bases and J by 5 bases, and 8 bases separated the two germline ends. Germline CDR1 MNHNS, CDR2 SASEGT. In DNA, the CDR3 is TGTGCCAGCAGTGATAGGTGGGATCAGCCCCAGCATTTT. Protein product: CASSDRWDQPQHF.

V usage is TRBV7-8 and J usage is TRBJ1-1; weak D call: TRBD1 (5 bases). CDR1 is SGHVS, CDR2 FQNEAQ, per germline. The CDR3 is made up of 14 amino acids. Trimming removed 5 bases at V and 1 base at J, with 11 bases between. The CDR3 protein is CASSLWTSNTEAFF. CDR3 nucleotides: TGTGCCAGCAGCCTCTGGACATCGAACACTGAAGCTTTCTTT.

Only a few counts were recorded for this clone. V and J are TRBV18 and TRBJ1-1, with D possibly TRBD1 on 5 matching bases. The germline CDR1 and CDR2 sequences are KGHSH and LQKENI. CDR3 length equals 15 residues. Trimming pared 0 bases from V and 8 bases from J, leaving 16 bases between. The CDR3 spells CASSPPTGETAEAFF. CDR3 DNA sequence: TGTGCCAGCTCACCACCGACGGGGGAGACAGCCGAAGCTTTCTTT.

The rearrangement uses TRBV7-9 and TRBJ1-1; tentative D call: TRBD1 (6 bases). Germline V gene lookup returns CDR1 SEHNR and CDR2 FQNEAQ (reference sequence). This CDR3 has 13 amino acids. Trimming left V 5 bases short and J 6 bases short, with 13 bases between. The CDR3 DNA reads TGTGCCAGCAGCACCCTGACAGGATCTGAAGCTTTCTTT. Residues: CASSTLTGSEAFF.

In this sample, this clone turned up a few times. The V gene is TRBV27, the J gene TRBJ1-6; no reliable D call. Trimming took off 2 bases at V and 9 bases at J, with 14 bases between the two ends. In germline, CDR1 is MNHEY, CDR2 SMNVEV (reference sequence). CDR3 size: 15 residues. The DNA for the CDR3 is TGTGCCAGCAGTTTAAACGGGCCCCGGCTTTCACCCCTCCACTTT. Encoded protein: CASSLNGPRLSPLHF.